This T cell receptor (beta chain) appears in the sequencing data of a study of control samples from healthy donors and cancer patients. Libraries were prepared by immunoSEQ multiplex PCR; TCRdb keeps only in-frame clonotypes and omits some of them. The table includes fewer than 200,000 clones, about 90% detected once. Trimming pared 9 bases from V and 5 bases from J, leaving 15 bases between. CDR3 length: 13 residues. CDR1 and CDR2 from the germline V gene are KGHDR and SFDVKD. This receptor was obtained from a woman aged 25 to 45 in good health. Input material: blood. The V gene is TRBV24-1, the J gene TRBJ2-5, with D possibly matching TRBD1 (7 bases). This CDR3 reads CATAQGGGETQYF. CDR3 coding DNA: TGTGCCACCGCGCAGGGGGGCGGGGAGACCCAGTACTTC.